Given below is one TCR beta chain in context. The antigen is not known. This sample was included in a study of T cell responses to AZD1222 COVID-19 vaccine. Study summary: Samples with a second dose at about 4 or about 12 weeks were pooled together. General study results and limits: Without day 14 samples, only post-peak T cell repertoires were studied. Spike-specific TCR depth and breadth grew after two AZD1222 doses. Females made up more of the donors, who were largely white British, and clonal diversity may have come out too low.

Produced via immunoSEQ multiplex PCR; TCRdb's table is partial and in-frame only. The sample carries roughly 140,000 clones, 70% to 90% recorded once. CDR3 size: 15 residues. Trimming pared 1 base from V and 8 bases from J, leaving 15 bases between. Germline lookup yields CDR1 KGHSH and CDR2 LQKENI. This chain uses TRBV18 with TRBJ2-1, with D tentatively TRBD2 (5 bases). The sample consisted of peripheral blood, taken on day 0 of AZD1222 vaccination. The clonotype originates from an adult in good health. CDR3 bases: TGTGCCAGCTCACCACTATCGAAAGCGGATCATGAGCAGTTCTTC. Amino acids: CASSPLSKADHEQFF.